This T cell receptor beta chain was documented in a study of CD8 T cells in Susac syndrome (dated by TCRdb to about 2019). Regarding the research as a whole: The study used repertoire sequencing to test whether antigen drove CD8+ T cell activation and differentiation in Susac syndrome. Overall study results and their limits: The TCR sequencing and HLA analysis was acknowledged to have included a relatively small number of individuals.

RNA was extracted with the RNeasy kit and about 0.5 to 1 ug was reverse transcribed using random hexamers. The immunoSEQ multiplex PCR assay, which covers 54 Vbeta and 13 Jbeta segments, was used to amplify TCR beta CDR3 regions. PCR amplification bias was corrected using a synthetic template baseline for primer optimization and computational correction. From the authors' description of their analysis: Reads were annotated to V, D and J genes according to IMGT and were analyzed with immunoSEQ Analyzer, with only productive sequences retained. Clonality was calculated as one minus the Shannon entropy normalized by log2 of the number of productive unique sequences. Public and private clones were assessed among the 100 most prevalent clones of each patient and control. Clones were defined as Susac-specific when absent from the healthy and MS cohorts, from fewer than 1,300 published viral clones and from other ImmuneACCESS disease sequences. TCRdb's own reprocessing of the public reads used fastp at Q25 and MiXCR and kept productive beta chains. Duplicate CDR3 protein sequences are folded into a single record with the most common DNA and genes. None of the V and J calls come from the authors' own analysis; TCRdb made them. A total of 110,000 or so distinct CDR3 sequences appear in this sample, roughly 97% of them only once. The ten top clones hold under 0.1% of the sample.

With respect to this clonotype: The target of this receptor is not known. No much larger clone exists at a distance of one base, and base qualities are not known.

Peripheral blood CD8+ and CD4+ T cells from healthy donors, Susac syndrome patients and multiple sclerosis patients were profiled by high-throughput TCR beta sequencing. Healthy donors were included as age- and sex-matched controls. Bulk CD8+ and CD4+ T cells were purified by magnetic negative isolation, while CD8+ TEMRA cells were enriched using FACS. Blood was collected in EDTA tubes and processed within 24 hours, with PBMCs isolated through density gradient centrifugation. PBMCs destined for TCR sequencing were cryopreserved in liquid nitrogen and later thawed in a 37 °C water bath. Purity of sorted or isolated CD4+, CD8+ and CD8+ TEMRA cells was at least 90%. This receptor was taken from a human donor in good health. The sequenced sample was CD4+ T cells from PBMCs.

Here the CDR3 is given as CASRGNTGVGNQPQHF. The bases read TGTGCCAGCAGAGGAAACACAGGGGTTGGCAATCAGCCCCAGCATTTT. In this chain, TRBV27 is recombined with TRBJ1-5; 7 junctional bases match TRBD1. The germline V gene (reference sequence) yields MNHEY for CDR1 and SMNVEV for CDR2. V ends up 6 bases short and J 2 bases short, with an unmatched junction base count of 10. The CDR3 sequence holds 16 residues, the cysteine and phenylalanine included. Solely the CDR3 DNA is kept, with 48 bases framed from the first base.